The next 19 T cell receptor beta chains were all read from a single sample in a study of T-cell reconstitution after alpha-beta-depleted transplantation in children (dated by TCRdb to the mid-2010s). Receptor libraries were prepared by PCR. The instrument was an Illumina HiSeq 2500. TCR library preparation used molecular barcoding, with unique molecular identifiers applied to normalize quantification of the TCRbeta repertoire. Using fastp at Q25 and MiXCR, TCRdb reprocessed the public reads and kept productive beta chains. Under each unique CDR3 protein, matching rows form one entry showing the most common genes and DNA. Here the sample has roughly 500,000 distinct CDR3 sequences; around 13% occur a single time. Around 5.8% of the sample rests with the top ten. The sequenced sample was PBMCs from the stem cell graft donor, obtained from the stem cell graft. The receptors originated from a human donor who donated a stem cell graft to a child with combined immunodeficiency.

The V and J genes are TRBV10-3 and TRBJ1-4; D gene uncertain. V was cut by 6 bases and J by 3 bases, with 11 bases left in between. Germline-derived CDR1 and CDR2 are ENHRY and SYGVKD. This CDR3 contains 14 residues. CDR3 bases: TGTGCCATCAGGGGCGCTGGGGCTAATGAAAAACTGTTTTTT. Its protein product is CAIRGAGANEKLFF.

The chain joins TRBV25-1 to TRBJ2-1; 9 nucleotides line up with TRBD2. The CDR3 is 14 residues long. Germline CDR1 and CDR2: MGHDK and SYGVNS. V lost 8 bases and J lost 4; bases outside the gene matches: 6. CDR3 nucleotide sequence: TGTGCCAGCGAGACTAGCGGAAGATACAATGAGCAGTTCTTC. It translates to CASETSGRYNEQFF.

This clonotype was detected only a few times. This chain uses TRBV7-9 with TRBJ2-5; 7 bases line up with TRBD2. Unmatched junction bases numbered 3, after V lost 0 bases and J lost 5 bases. The CDR3 length is 14 residues. Germline V CDR1 and CDR2: SEHNR, FQNEAQ (reference sequence). CDR3 residues: CASSLAGEGETQYF. DNA for the CDR3: TGTGCCAGCAGCTTAGCTGGGGAGGGGGAGACCCAGTACTTC.

This clonotype was seen many times. The chain is built from TRBV5-8 and TRBJ2-7; possibly TRBD1 or TRBD2 for D (5 bases each). The germline CDR1 and CDR2 sequences are SGHTS and YDEGEE. V lost 2 bases to trimming and J lost 3 bases, with 15 bases between them. The CDR3 loop spans 15 amino acids. CDR3 DNA: TGTGCCAGCAGCTTCTTGTGGGGGAAATTCTACGAGCAGTACTTC. Translating it yields CASSFLWGKFYEQYF.

This clonotype was picked up a small number of times. The chain has TRBV4-3 and TRBJ2-7; a possible D gene is TRBD2 (7 bases). Germline CDR1 and CDR2: LGHNA and YSLEER. The CDR3 consists of 16 residues. V gave up 4 bases and J gave up 2 bases, with 18 bases separating them. CDR3 sequence: CASSPLWQGTTYEQYF. The CDR3 bases are TGCGCCAGCAGCCCCCTCTGGCAGGGGACTACCTACGAGCAGTACTTC.

This clonotype was counted only a few times. It is unclear where the CDR3 begins or ends on the DNA, so no DNA is shown, and the CDR3 is as TCRdb lists it. The genes are TRBV6-1 and TRBJ2-5. Germline assignment: CDR1 MNHNS and CDR2 SASEGT. The CDR3 spans 16 amino acids, including both terminal residues. This CDR3 reads CASSPFLAVGQETQYF.

This clonotype was seen repeatedly, ten times or more. The chain recombines TRBV12-3 or TRBV12-4 with TRBJ2-2; weak D call: TRBD2 (6 bases). The CDR3 is 13 residues long. V shed 6 bases and J shed 2 bases, with 7 bases lying between them. The CDR3 coding sequence is TGTGCCAGCAGGGACTATAACACCGGGGAGCTGTTTTTT. It yields the protein CASRDYNTGELFF.

This clonotype was found many times. The chain uses TRBV14 and TRBJ2-3, with a possible D match to TRBD2 (6 bases). The CDR3 spans 13 residues. The V end was cut by 2 bases, the J end by 3 bases, with 6 bases between. The V gene's germline CDR1 is SGHDN and CDR2 FVKESK. Here the CDR3 reads CASSQRGTDTQYF. CDR3 bases: TGTGCCAGCAGCCAACGGGGGACAGATACGCAGTATTTT.

This clonotype was counted ten times or more. This chain connects TRBV7-9 to TRBJ1-2, with 8 bases fitting TRBD1. The V gene end was trimmed by 5 bases and the J gene end by 4 bases; junction bases not matched to a gene: 3. The CDR3 runs 13 residues. In germline, CDR1 is SEHNR, CDR2 FQNEAQ (reference sequence). CDR3 nucleotides: TGTGCCAGCAGCACCGGGACAGGCTATGGCTACACCTTC. Translated, it gives CASSTGTGYGYTF. The full variable domain, completed using reference TRBV7-9 and TRBJ1-2, is DTGVSQNPRHKITKRGQNVTFRCDPISEHNRLYWYRQTLGQGPEFLTYFQNEAQLEKSRLLSDRFSAERPKGSFSTLEIQRTEQGDSAMYLCASSTGTGYGYTFGSGTRLTVV.

This clonotype occurred many times. The CDR3 DNA follows: TGTGCCAGCAGTTTGGTTAGGGGGCCGGACGAGCAGTACTTC. It translates to CASSLVRGPDEQYF. V and J are TRBV12-3 or TRBV12-4 and TRBJ2-7, with 7 bases fitting TRBD1. This CDR3 has 14 residues. The V and J ends lost 3 bases and 5 bases, in that order; junction bases with no gene match: 7.

The chain uses TRBV7-2 and TRBJ2-1; 8 nucleotides agree with TRBD2. This CDR3 has 15 amino acids. The J segment lost 0 bases and the V segment lost 7 bases, leaving 5 bases of the junction unmatched. Per germline, CDR1 SGHTA and CDR2 FQGNSA. The CDR3 loop reads CASIPGGSSYNEQFF. The DNA for the CDR3 is TGTGCCAGCATACCGGGGGGGTCCTCCTACAATGAGCAGTTCTTC.

The V and J genes are TRBV20-1 and TRBJ2-7; 10 bases agree with TRBD2. Germline V gives CDR1 DFQATT, CDR2 SNEGSKA (reference sequence). V shed 3 bases and J 6 bases; nucleotides not matched to a gene: 11. This CDR3 has 15 residues. The DNA for the CDR3 is TGCAGTGCTAGGAGAGGTAGCGGGAGGTATTCCGAGCAGTACTTC. Protein product: CSARRGSGRYSEQYF.

This clonotype was counted at least ten times. V is TRBV20-1 and J is TRBJ1-3; 7 bases map to TRBD1. The CDR3 length is 13 residues. With 5 bases clipped from V and 3 bases from J, the junction kept 4 bases outside the gene matches. Germline V gene lookup returns CDR1 DFQATT and CDR2 SNEGSKA (reference sequence). CDR3 loop: CSAPTGVGNTIYF. CDR3 sequence (DNA): TGCAGTGCTCCAACAGGGGTTGGAAACACCATATATTTT.

The chain carries TRBV10-3 and TRBJ1-2; TRBD1 agrees at 7 bases. V was pared by 7 bases and J by 4 bases, with 15 bases of the junction left unmatched. CDR1 is ENHRY and CDR2 is SYGVKD in the germline V gene. The CDR3 totals 16 residues. CDR3 protein: CAITDSKGTVPYGYTF. CDR3 nucleotide sequence: TGTGCCATCACCGATAGCAAGGGGACAGTTCCCTATGGCTACACCTTC.

The chain recombines TRBV28 with TRBJ1-1; D is undetermined. Germline V CDR1 and CDR2: MDHEN, SYDVKM. The CDR3 has 13 residues. Trimming left V 3 bases short and J 5 bases short, with 10 bases between. CDR3 sequence (DNA): TGTGCCAGCAGTTTTCAGGTTGTAACTGAAGCTTTCTTT. Amino acids: CASSFQVVTEAFF.

At least ten counts were recorded for this clonotype. This chain links TRBV15 with TRBJ1-2; 8 bases fit TRBD1. Germline V gene lookup returns CDR1 LNHNV and CDR2 YYDKDF (reference sequence). V shed 1 base, J shed 3 bases, and the junction held 1 base outside the gene matches. The CDR3 consists of 14 residues. CDR3 DNA: TGTGCCACCAGCAGAGGGACAGGGTACTATGGCTACACCTTC. It encodes CATSRGTGYYGYTF. Full variable domain (outside the CDR3, taken from reference TRBV15 and TRBJ1-2): DAMVIQNPRYQVTQFGKPVTLSCSQTLNHNVMYWYQQKSSQAPKLLFHYYDKDFNNEADTPDNFQSRRPNTSFCFLDIRSPGLGDTAMYLCATSRGTGYYGYTFGSGTRLTVV.

At least ten counts were recorded for this clonotype. The chain is built from TRBV20-1 and TRBJ2-3; D gene unclear. The germline V gene encodes CDR1 DFQATT and CDR2 SNEGSKA (reference sequence). Between the trimmed V and J ends, which lost 5 bases and 0 bases, there was a span of 12 bases. The CDR3 runs 14 residues. The chain's CDR3 is CSALASTSTDTQYF. The DNA of the CDR3 is TGCAGTGCTTTGGCCTCTACCAGCACAGATACGCAGTATTTT.

The sample holds many counts of this clonotype. As DNA, the CDR3 is TGTGCCAGCAGCCAAGCCGGGGTGGGGAGCTACGAGCAGTACTTC. Translated: CASSQAGVGSYEQYF. V and J are TRBV3-1 and TRBJ2-7, with TRBD2 as a possible D gene (5 bases). Trimming pared 1 base from V and 3 bases from J, leaving 13 bases between. This CDR3 has 15 residues. Germline CDR1 reads LGHDT; CDR2 reads YNNKEL (reference sequence).

This clonotype was observed a few times. The rearrangement uses TRBV10-3 and TRBJ1-6; D is unclear. CDR3 length: 14 amino acids. Germline loops: CDR1 ENHRY, CDR2 SYGVKD. Trimming removed 2 bases at V and 10 bases at J, with 12 bases between. The CDR3 reads CAISEISERSPLHF. The CDR3 nucleotides are TGTGCCATCAGTGAGATTTCAGAGAGATCACCCCTCCACTTT.